This is a list of T cell receptor beta chains from one sample in a study of blood T cell repertoires in COVID-19. TCRdb's copy holds only in-frame clones and misses some; the assay was immunoSEQ multiplex PCR. The sample has about 360,000 clones, less than 90% seen once. Sequenced: peripheral blood. The receptors derive from a woman aged 55-69 years with COVID-19, enrolled during active disease. The CDR3 runs from the conserved cysteine through the conserved F or W. The D gene is left open where the match is weak. A row's size may be missing; if present it is once, few, many or a size class.

v_gene	abundance	j_gene	d_gene	CDR3nt	CDR3aa
TRBV19	-	TRBJ1-2	TRBD1	TGTGCCAGTAGTATGGGACAGGGGGCGCAGGATTGGAGGGGCTACACCTTC	CASSMGQGAQDWRGYTF
TRBV27	-	TRBJ1-2	-	TGTGCCAGCAGCTGGGCGCCGGCGAAGGGCTACACCTTC	CASSWAPAKGYTF
TRBV19	-	TRBJ1-1	-	TGTGCCAGTACCCAGACAGGCGGGGGTGAAGCTTTCTTT	CASTQTGGGEAFF
TRBV7-8	few	TRBJ1-4	-	TGTGCCAGCAGCTTAGTATCTCGATCGGGGGAAAAACTGTTTTTT	CASSLVSRSGEKLFF
TRBV5-6	-	TRBJ1-2	TRBD1	TGTGCCAGCAGCCGGGACAGCCTCCCCTATGGCTACACCTTC	CASSRDSLPYGYTF
TRBV4-2	-	TRBJ2-7	-	TGTGCCAGCAGCCAAGATTTGCAGGGCCGATATACGTTCCACGAGCAGTACTTC	CASSQDLQGRYTFHEQYF
TRBV7-2	-	TRBJ1-1	-	TGTGCCAGCAGCGGATACAGGTTCCACTTT	CASSGYRFHF
TRBV10-3	few	TRBJ2-1	-	TGTGCCATATCCCTTGACTTTACCTCCTACAATGAGCAGTTCTTC	CAISLDFTSYNEQFF
TRBV5-6	-	TRBJ1-6	-	TGTGCCAGCAGCGTCAGAGGTGGCTATAATTCACCCCTCCACTTT	CASSVRGGYNSPLHF
TRBV6-5	once	TRBJ2-7	-	TGTGCCAGCAGCCCCTATGTCGGCGGGTCCTACGAGCAGTACTTC	CASSPYVGGSYEQYF
TRBV7-9	-	TRBJ1-1	-	TGTGCCAGCAGCCATGAGGGGGTCACTGAAGCTTTCTTT	CASSHEGVTEAFF
TRBV7-9	-	TRBJ2-5	-	TGTGCCAGCAGTCAAGCGGGTTTGGAGACCCAGTACTTC	CASSQAGLETQYF
TRBV2	few	TRBJ1-3	-	TGTGCCAGCAGGAAAGACAGCCGCTCTGGAAACACCATATATTTT	CASRKDSRSGNTIYF
TRBV2	-	TRBJ1-2	TRBD1	TGTGCCAGCAGAGACTGGCGGGACAGGGGTCTTGGGAACTATGGCTACACCTTC	CASRDWRDRGLGNYGYTF
TRBV11-3	-	TRBJ2-2	-	TGTGCCAGCAGTATTGATCGGGACACCGGGGAGCTGTTTTTT	CASSIDRDTGELFF
TRBV10-1	-	TRBJ2-1	TRBD1	TGCGCCAGCAGTGAATCTGGGACAGGGTACGATGAGCAGTTCTTC	CASSESGTGYDEQFF
TRBV19	-	TRBJ1-1	TRBD1	TGTGCCAGTAGTATAGGGACAGGGAACACTGAAGCTTTCTTT	CASSIGTGNTEAFF
TRBV2	-	TRBJ1-1	-	TGTGCCAGCAGTGCCTCCATACAGGGAAACACTGAAGCTTTCTTT	CASSASIQGNTEAFF
TRBV7-3	once	TRBJ2-5	-	TGTGCCAGCAGCTTATCAGGAGAGACCCAGTACTTC	CASSLSGETQYF
TRBV6-1	-	TRBJ1-2	-	TGTGCCAGCAGTGATTCCAGGACAGAACTCTTCTACTATGGCTACACCTTC	CASSDSRTELFYYGYTF
TRBV25-1	-	TRBJ1-1	-	TGTGCCAGCATCTGGGGAGGGGTGAACACTGAAGCTTTCTTT	CASIWGGVNTEAFF
TRBV6-1	once	TRBJ2-3	-	TGTGCCAGCAGTGCCACGCAGGGCATTGGCACAGATACGCAGTATTTT	CASSATQGIGTDTQYF
TRBV7-6	few	TRBJ1-2	-	TGTGCCAGCAGCTTAGGGCCAGGGAATGGCTACACCTTC	CASSLGPGNGYTF
TRBV10-3	few	TRBJ1-1	-	TGTGCCATCAGTGGTAACCACGGCGCAGCGACTGAAGCTTTCTTT	CAISGNHGAATEAFF
TRBV19	-	TRBJ1-2	-	TGTGCCAGTAGTCCGACAGGCAACTATGGCTACACCTTC	CASSPTGNYGYTF
TRBV7-2	-	TRBJ1-6	-	TGTGCCAGCAGCTTAAACAGGGTGGCGAATTCACCCCTCCACTTT	CASSLNRVANSPLHF
TRBV7-8	-	TRBJ1-2	TRBD1	TGTGCCAGCAGCTTAGCAGGACAGGGCAACTTCTATGGCTACACCTTC	CASSLAGQGNFYGYTF
TRBV12-2	-	TRBJ1-4	-	TGTGCAAGTCGCGTAGTGGGGGACAGGACTAATGAAAAACTGTTTTTT	CASRVVGDRTNEKLFF
TRBV5-1	many	TRBJ2-7	TRBD2	TGCGCCAGCAGCTTGGGGAGCGGGGGGGCCTGGAACGAGCAGTACTTC	CASSLGSGGAWNEQYF
TRBV7-6	-	TRBJ2-1	TRBD2	TGTGCCAGCAGCGAGACTAGCGGGGGAGGGAATGAGCAGTTCTTC	CASSETSGGGNEQFF
TRBV19	few	TRBJ1-2	-	TGTGCCAGTAGTATTGTCGATGGCTACACCTTC	CASSIVDGYTF
TRBV5-1	-	TRBJ2-3	-	TGCGCCAGCAGCACACAGGGCCCGAGCACAGATACGCAGTATTTT	CASSTQGPSTDTQYF
TRBV9	few	TRBJ1-2	TRBD1	TGTGCCAGCAGCACCGGACAGGGTGATGGCTACACCTTC	CASSTGQGDGYTF
TRBV7-9	-	TRBJ2-7	-	TGTGCCAGCAGCCGGGGGGCGTCCTACGAGCAGTACTTC	CASSRGASYEQYF
TRBV5-1	-	TRBJ1-1	-	TGCGCCAGCAGCTTGGAGGCGGGCAGTCTAGCTTTCTTT	CASSLEAGSLAFF
TRBV5-4	-	TRBJ2-7	TRBD2	TGTGCCAGCAGCCCCGGGACTAGCAAGCTCGAGCAGTACTTC	CASSPGTSKLEQYF
TRBV6-2/TRBV6-3	-	TRBJ2-5	TRBD2	TGTGCCAGCAGCCGCCTCGGGGGGGTAGAGACCCAGTACTTC	CASSRLGGVETQYF
TRBV7-2	-	TRBJ1-2	TRBD1	TGTGCCAGCAGCTTATGGGGATGGACAGGGTTGAATGGCTACACCTTC	CASSLWGWTGLNGYTF
TRBV2	-	TRBJ1-6	-	TGTGCCAGCAGGAAGCGGGCTACCACTTCACCCCTCCACTTT	CASRKRATTSPLHF
TRBV5-1	many	TRBJ1-1	-	TGCGCCAGCAGCTTGAGGGAGGAAGGAGAAGCTTTCTTT	CASSLREEGEAFF
TRBV19	-	TRBJ1-1	-	TGTGCCAGTAGTAGTGGGCTGCACACTGAAGCTTTCTTT	CASSSGLHTEAFF
TRBV4-1	few	TRBJ2-2	TRBD2	TGCGCCAGCAGCCAAGAAGGAGCGGGGATACGAACCGGGGAGCTGTTTTTT	CASSQEGAGIRTGELFF
TRBV11-2	-	TRBJ1-1	TRBD1	TGTGCCAGCAGCTGGGGACAGGCGAACGCTGAAGCTTTCTTT	CASSWGQANAEAFF
TRBV10-3	-	TRBJ1-5	TRBD1	TGTGCCAGTCGGGACAGCCATGGCAATCAGCCCCAGCATTTT	CASRDSHGNQPQHF
TRBV19	-	TRBJ2-1	TRBD1	TGTGCCAGTAGGGGCTACCGGGACAGGGGGCTAAGCGAGCAGTTCTTC	CASRGYRDRGLSEQFF
TRBV9	-	TRBJ2-3	TRBD1	TGTGCCAGCAGCGCCCCGACGGGACAGGGTGGGGATACGCAGTATTTT	CASSAPTGQGGDTQYF
TRBV19	-	TRBJ1-6	-	TGTGCCAGTAGCCCCGGCGGGGGTCGGGATTCACCCCTCCACTTT	CASSPGGGRDSPLHF
TRBV9	once	TRBJ2-1	-	TGTGCCAGCAGCGATTACGGGCGAAGCGGAACCTACAATGAGCAGTTCTTC	CASSDYGRSGTYNEQFF
TRBV27	-	TRBJ1-1	-	TGTGCCAGCAGTTTTGGGACACAGAACACTGAAGCTTTCTTT	CASSFGTQNTEAFF
TRBV6-2/TRBV6-3	-	TRBJ2-2	TRBD1	TGTGCCAGCAGTGCAGCAGGGGGAGACTCCGGGGAGCTGTTTTTT	CASSAAGGDSGELFF
TRBV7-7	-	TRBJ2-1	TRBD2	TGTGCCAGCAGCCCGGGGGGGGGCAATGAGCAGTTCTTC	CASSPGGGNEQFF
TRBV21-1	-	TRBJ2-3	-	TGTGCCAGCAGCAAAGGGGGGACAGGGGGCGGAGATACGCAGTATTTT	CASSKGGTGGGDTQYF
TRBV4-1	-	TRBJ2-7	-	TGCGCCAGCAGCCAAGATATCCTAGCTGGGTCCTACGAGCAGTACTTC	CASSQDILAGSYEQYF
TRBV28	-	TRBJ1-5	-	TGTGCCAGCAGCACGAACAGGGACGCGCAGCCCCAGCATTTT	CASSTNRDAQPQHF